A selection of T cell receptor beta chains follows, all from one sample in a study of blood T cell repertoires in COVID-19. Sequencing was performed with immunoSEQ multiplex PCR; in TCRdb, only in-frame clones are kept and a portion is missing. Seen here are approximately 80,000 clones, almost 85% observed once, and the top ten hold 9.6%. The sample taken for sequencing was peripheral blood. These receptors came from a man in his forties or fifties with COVID-19, enrolled during active disease. Both conserved end residues are part of each CDR3. Each record gives: clone size, J gene, V gene, D gene, CDR3 DNA, CDR3 protein. The D gene is left open where the match is weak. Not every row has a clone size; where given, it reads once, few, many or a size class.

abundance: NA; j_gene: TRBJ1-1; v_gene: TRBV6-6; d_gene: NA; CDR3nt: TGTGCCAGCAGTCTTCATCCTGAAGCTTTCTTT; CDR3aa: CASSLHPEAFF
abundance: many; j_gene: TRBJ2-7; v_gene: TRBV4-1; d_gene: NA; CDR3nt: TGCGCCAGCAGCCAAGATGTAAGCCTCGGCGACCGACTATCCTACGAGCAGTACTTC; CDR3aa: CASSQDVSLGDRLSYEQYF
abundance: once; j_gene: TRBJ1-1; v_gene: TRBV6-6; d_gene: NA; CDR3nt: TGTGCCAGCAGTTACTCATCGGGGGACACTGAAGCTTTCTTT; CDR3aa: CASSYSSGDTEAFF
abundance: NA; j_gene: TRBJ2-5; v_gene: TRBV6-2/TRBV6-3; d_gene: TRBD1; CDR3nt: TGTGCCAGCAGTTCCGGGACAGCCCGGGGCGAGACCCAGTACTTC; CDR3aa: CASSSGTARGETQYF
abundance: NA; j_gene: TRBJ1-2; v_gene: TRBV28; d_gene: TRBD1; CDR3nt: TGTGCCAGCGCCTTGGGACAGAACTATGGCTACACCTTC; CDR3aa: CASALGQNYGYTF
abundance: NA; j_gene: TRBJ2-2; v_gene: TRBV28; d_gene: NA; CDR3nt: TGTGCCATCCCCCCCGCAGGGGACGGGGAGCTGTTTTTT; CDR3aa: CAIPPAGDGELFF
abundance: NA; j_gene: TRBJ1-6; v_gene: TRBV27; d_gene: NA; CDR3nt: TGTGCCAGCAGTCCCCGGACGGGATCACCCCTCCACTTT; CDR3aa: CASSPRTGSPLHF
abundance: NA; j_gene: TRBJ2-1; v_gene: TRBV7-2; d_gene: NA; CDR3nt: TGTGCCAGCAGCTTAGCAAGGGAGGCTGAGCAGTTCTTC; CDR3aa: CASSLAREAEQFF
abundance: NA; j_gene: TRBJ2-3; v_gene: TRBV11-1; d_gene: NA; CDR3nt: TGTGCCAGCAGAGAAGACAGAACAGATACGCAGTATTTT; CDR3aa: CASREDRTDTQYF
abundance: few; j_gene: TRBJ1-2; v_gene: TRBV18; d_gene: NA; CDR3nt: TGTGCCAGCTCACCAGAAGCCCGTCATAACTATGGCTACACCTTC; CDR3aa: CASSPEARHNYGYTF
abundance: NA; j_gene: TRBJ2-2; v_gene: TRBV30; d_gene: NA; CDR3nt: TGTGCCTGGAGGGGCCCCGGGGAGCTGTTTTTT; CDR3aa: CAWRGPGELFF
abundance: NA; j_gene: TRBJ2-1; v_gene: TRBV19; d_gene: NA; CDR3nt: TGTGCCAGTAGTATAGGCCGACAAGCCCAGTTCTTC; CDR3aa: CASSIGRQAQFF
abundance: once; j_gene: TRBJ2-5; v_gene: TRBV15; d_gene: TRBD1; CDR3nt: TGTGCCACCAGCGGACGGGGACAGGATCGGCAAGAGACCCAGTACTTC; CDR3aa: CATSGRGQDRQETQYF
abundance: NA; j_gene: TRBJ1-5; v_gene: TRBV3-1/TRBV3-2; d_gene: NA; CDR3nt: TGTGCCAGCAGCCATGGTCAGATCTTCAACAATCAGCCCCAGCATTTT; CDR3aa: CASSHGQIFNNQPQHF
abundance: NA; j_gene: TRBJ2-2; v_gene: TRBV10-3; d_gene: TRBD2; CDR3nt: TGTGCCATCCGGCTAGCGGCTTCAAACACCGGGGAGCTGTTTTTT; CDR3aa: CAIRLAASNTGELFF
abundance: NA; j_gene: TRBJ2-1; v_gene: TRBV6-5; d_gene: TRBD2; CDR3nt: TGTGCCAGCAGTTTTGCCTCCGGGACTAGCGCCAATGAGCAGTTCTTC; CDR3aa: CASSFASGTSANEQFF
abundance: NA; j_gene: TRBJ2-5; v_gene: TRBV7-9; d_gene: TRBD1; CDR3nt: TGTGCCAGCAGCTTCGGGACAGGGGGTTGGGTGGAGACCCAGTACTTC; CDR3aa: CASSFGTGGWVETQYF
abundance: NA; j_gene: TRBJ2-3; v_gene: TRBV2; d_gene: TRBD1; CDR3nt: TGTGCCCTACGGGACAGGGGGACAGATACGCAGTATTTT; CDR3aa: CALRDRGTDTQYF
abundance: NA; j_gene: TRBJ2-5; v_gene: TRBV28; d_gene: TRBD1; CDR3nt: TGTGCCAGCAGTTTACAGTGGACAGGGCAAGAGACCCAGTACTTC; CDR3aa: CASSLQWTGQETQYF
abundance: NA; j_gene: TRBJ1-2; v_gene: TRBV4-1; d_gene: NA; CDR3nt: TGCGCCAGCAGCCAAGGGGGACAACCCTATGGCTACACCTTC; CDR3aa: CASSQGGQPYGYTF
abundance: NA; j_gene: TRBJ2-1; v_gene: TRBV25-1; d_gene: TRBD2; CDR3nt: TGTGCCAGCAGTGAAATGGGCGGGAGCGGCTGCAATGAGCAGTTCTTC; CDR3aa: CASSEMGGSGCNEQFF
abundance: NA; j_gene: TRBJ2-2; v_gene: TRBV7-2; d_gene: NA; CDR3nt: TGTGCCAGCAGCCGGGACTCCCGGTTCGGGGAGCTGTTTTTT; CDR3aa: CASSRDSRFGELFF
abundance: NA; j_gene: TRBJ2-2; v_gene: TRBV24-1; d_gene: NA; CDR3nt: TGTGCCACCAGTGAAACAGAGCGGGTGAACACCGGGGAGCTGTTTTTT; CDR3aa: CATSETERVNTGELFF
abundance: NA; j_gene: TRBJ2-3; v_gene: TRBV15; d_gene: NA; CDR3nt: TGTGCCACCAGCAGAGCATATCGGAGAAGCACAGATACGCAGTATTTT; CDR3aa: CATSRAYRRSTDTQYF
abundance: NA; j_gene: TRBJ1-1; v_gene: TRBV6-5; d_gene: TRBD1; CDR3nt: TGTGCCAGCACCCCGACAGGGGCCGGGACTGAAGCTTTCTTT; CDR3aa: CASTPTGAGTEAFF
abundance: NA; j_gene: TRBJ1-5; v_gene: TRBV4-2; d_gene: NA; CDR3nt: TGTGCCAGCAGCATCGGGGGGGGGCGAAATAGCAATCAGCCCCAGCATTTT; CDR3aa: CASSIGGGRNSNQPQHF
abundance: NA; j_gene: TRBJ1-1; v_gene: TRBV5-1; d_gene: NA; CDR3nt: TGCGCCAGCAGAAAAGGGGATTCGGGTGAAGCTTTCTTT; CDR3aa: CASRKGDSGEAFF